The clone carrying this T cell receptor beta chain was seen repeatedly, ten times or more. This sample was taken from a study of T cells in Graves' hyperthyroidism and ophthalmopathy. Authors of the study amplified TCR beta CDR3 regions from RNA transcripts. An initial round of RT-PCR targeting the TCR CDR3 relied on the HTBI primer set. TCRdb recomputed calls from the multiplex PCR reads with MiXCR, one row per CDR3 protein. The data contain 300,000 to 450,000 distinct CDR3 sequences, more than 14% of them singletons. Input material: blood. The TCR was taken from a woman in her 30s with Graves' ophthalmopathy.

CDR3 nucleotide sequence: TGTGCCAGCAGTGAAAAGAGGTTCCGTTTAGGACCCCAAGAGACCCAGTACTTC. Translating gives CASSEKRFRLGPQETQYF. V is TRBV6-1 and J is TRBJ2-5; D is unresolved. The CDR3 is 18 amino acids. The V gene's germline CDR1 is MNHNS and CDR2 SASEGT. V lost 2 bases and J 1 base, leaving 20 bases between the germline ends.